This entry lists 14 T cell receptor beta chains sequenced from one sample in a study of breast tumors, draining lymph nodes, adjacent tissues. Axillary draining lymph nodes of breast cancer patients supplied the node samples. TCRdb re-called the multiplex PCR reads through MiXCR, storing one row per CDR3 protein. Among about 130,000 distinct CDR3 sequences listed, 15% to 20% were seen once. The material sequenced was axillary lymph node tissue. The receptors were sampled from a female donor with breast cancer. Some clones in this sample may be carry-over from other donors' samples.

There are many counts of this clonotype. The chain uses TRBV27 and TRBJ1-6; TRBD1 matches 8 bases. The CDR3 covers 18 residues. CDR1 and CDR2 (germline): MNHEY, SMNVEV (reference sequence). With V trimmed by 0 bases and J by 3 bases, 7 bases remained unmatched. The chain's CDR3 is CASSLSSGQGGYNSPLHF. The CDR3, as DNA: TGTGCCAGCAGTTTATCTAGTGGACAGGGAGGCTATAATTCACCCCTCCACTTT.

This clonotype was counted between two and nine times. This chain's CDR3 is CASQGDTGELFF. The CDR3 nucleotides are TGTGCCAGTCAGGGGGACACCGGGGAGCTGTTTTTT. The V gene is TRBV18, the J gene TRBJ2-2, with TRBD1 matching 7 bases. The ends lost 9 bases at V and 3 bases at J; junction bases unmatched: 1. Germline CDR1 and CDR2: KGHSH and LQKENI. There are 12 residues in the CDR3. The variable domain in full, with the rest retrieved from reference TRBV18 and TRBJ2-2, is NAGVMQNPRHLVRRRGQEARLRCSPMKGHSHVYWYRQLPEEGLKFMVYLQKENIIDESGMPKERFSAEFPKEGPSILRIQQVVRGDSAAYFCASQGDTGELFFGEGSRLTVL.

This clonotype showed up many times. V gene TRBV7-9 combines with J gene TRBJ2-6; a weak D match, TRBD1 (6 bases). The CDR3 covers 21 residues. From germline, CDR1 is SEHNR and CDR2 FQNEAQ (reference sequence). Trimming pared 1 base from V and 0 bases from J, leaving 22 bases between. The CDR3 DNA reads as TGTGCCAGCAGCTTAGAAACCATGGGGGCCCGTTTTTTCTCTGGGGCCAACGTCCTGACTTTC. Protein product: CASSLETMGARFFSGANVLTF.

There are many counts of this clonotype. The chain couples TRBV12-3 or TRBV12-4 to TRBJ2-7; 10 bases are a match to TRBD1. V shed 5 bases, J shed 4 bases, and the junction held 5 bases outside the gene matches. This CDR3 is 14 amino acids long. Here the CDR3 DNA reads TGTGCCAGCAGTCCGGGACAGGGGAAGTACGAGCAGTACTTC. Amino acids: CASSPGQGKYEQYF.

This clonotype was detected many times. This chain joins TRBV11-2 and TRBJ2-5; tentatively, D is TRBD1 (6 bases). Germline loops: CDR1 SGHAT, CDR2 FQNNGV. The CDR3 runs 15 residues. The germline V and J ends were trimmed by 0 bases and 5 bases, with 13 bases remaining between them. The CDR3: CASSLDLTGSETQYF. CDR3 DNA: TGTGCCAGCAGCTTAGACCTCACAGGGTCGGAGACCCAGTACTTC. The full variable domain, with the rest looked up from reference TRBV11-2 and TRBJ2-5, is EAGVAQSPRYKIIEKRQSVAFWCNPISGHATLYWYQQILGQGPKLLIQFQNNGVVDDSQLPKDRFSAERLKGVDSTLKIQPAKLEDSAVYLCASSLDLTGSETQYFGPGTRLLVL.

This clonotype showed up many times. This chain uses TRBV7-9 with TRBJ2-1; D might be TRBD1 or TRBD2, each matching 5 bases. CDR1 is SEHNR, CDR2 FQNEAQ, per germline (reference sequence). The V end was cut by 5 bases, the J end by 5 bases, with 10 bases between. This CDR3 is built from 13 residues. DNA for the CDR3: TGTGCCAGCAGCAGGGACCTGGACAATGAGCAGTTCTTC. Its translation: CASSRDLDNEQFF.

In its sample, this clonotype was seen many times. This chain links TRBV6-1 with TRBJ2-2; maybe TRBD2 (5 bases). There are 14 residues in the CDR3. Per germline, CDR1 MNHNS and CDR2 SASEGT. V shed 1 base and J shed 3 bases, with 6 bases lying between them. CDR3 sequence (DNA): TGTGCCAGCAGTGAAGGGACTGACACCGGGGAGCTGTTTTTT. Translating gives CASSEGTDTGELFF.

This clonotype was counted between two and nine times. A read error may produce the germline difference seen at one junction end. This rearrangement joins TRBV19 to TRBJ1-2; D remains unclear. Germline-derived CDR1 and CDR2 are LNHDA and SQIVND (reference sequence). This CDR3 is built from 14 residues. The CDR3 region is CASSMNPDYYGYTF. The CDR3 region has the DNA TGTGCCAGTAGTATGAACCCGGATTACTATGGCTACACTTTC.

This clonotype was seen ten or more times. The rearrangement uses TRBV9 and TRBJ1-2; a possible D gene is TRBD1 (6 bases). The CDR3 loop spans 14 amino acids. Trimming removed 3 bases at V and 6 bases at J, with 15 bases between. The V gene's germline CDR1 is SGDLS and CDR2 YYNGEE. The DNA for the CDR3 is TGTGCCAGCAGCGGGACAGACGACTTGCATGGCTACACCTTC. It is translated as CASSGTDDLHGYTF. The whole variable domain, remainder taken from reference TRBV9 and TRBJ1-2, is DSGVTQTPKHLITATGQRVTLRCSPRSGDLSVYWYQQSLDQGLQFLIQYYNGEERAKGNILERFSAQQFPDLHSELNLSSLELGDSALYFCASSGTDDLHGYTFGSGTRLTVV.

There are many counts of this clonotype. The chain carries TRBV13 and TRBJ2-7, with 8 bases matching TRBD1. The V gene end was trimmed by 5 bases and the J gene end by 6 bases; junction bases not matched to a gene: 6. Germline CDR1 PRHDT, CDR2 FYEKMQ (reference sequence). CDR3 length: 13 amino acids. CDR3 region: CASSNGGTGEQYF. Written as DNA, the CDR3 is TGTGCCAGCAGCAACGGTGGGACAGGCGAGCAGTACTTC.

A word on this clonotype: An end of the junction does not agree with germline; a read error may underlie this. The chain is built from TRBV5-1 and TRBJ2-6, with D perhaps matching TRBD1 (5 bases). This CDR3 contains 17 residues. Germline V lookup: CDR1 SGHRS, CDR2 YFSETQ. CDR3 in DNA: TGCGCCAGCAGCTTGGGGTTGAGTGACTCTGGGGCCAACGTCCTGGCTTTC. Translated, it gives CASSLGLSDSGANVLAF.

This clonotype was picked up a small number of times. The chain recombines TRBV28 with TRBJ2-3, with D possibly matching TRBD2 (7 bases). There are 16 residues in the CDR3. Germline values: CDR1 MDHEN, CDR2 SYDVKM. V lost 2 bases and J lost 4, with 16 bases in between. DNA of the CDR3: TGTGCCAGCAGTTTACGGGGGGCAGATGGGTCAGATACGCAGTATTTT. This gives the protein CASSLRGADGSDTQYF.

This clonotype has at least ten counts. The chain is built from TRBV19 and TRBJ2-5; 12 bases fit TRBD2. Germline trimming cut 7 bases from V and 1 base from J; bases unmatched to any gene: 4. CDR3 length: 15 residues. In germline, CDR1 is LNHDA, CDR2 SQIVND (reference sequence). In DNA, the CDR3 is TGTGCCAGTACCCGACTAGCGGGGGCCCAAGAGACCCAGTACTTC. It specifies CASTRLAGAQETQYF.

Ten or more counts support this clonotype. This chain uses TRBV5-5 with TRBJ1-2; D is perhaps TRBD1 (5 bases). The CDR3 has 14 amino acids. V was cut by 2 bases and J by 7 bases, with 15 bases left in between. Germline lookup yields CDR1 SGHKS and CDR2 YYEKEE (reference sequence). CDR3 protein: CASSFGQGIGGYTF. The DNA of the CDR3 is TGTGCCAGCAGCTTTGGCCAGGGCATTGGTGGCTACACCTTC.